These T cell receptor beta chains were read from a single sample in a study of blood T cell repertoires in COVID-19. Measured with immunoSEQ multiplex PCR; TCRdb has only the in-frame clones, and not every one. Of around 120,000 clones listed, roughly nine tenths are singletons. Specimen: peripheral blood. All receptors derive from a man in his 70s who had recovered from COVID-19. Each CDR3 is given with its conserved first and last residue. A D gene is named only where the DNA matches it firmly. The size entry is marked missing in some rows and otherwise reads once, few, many or a size class.

TRBV6-5	.	TRBJ1-4	14	TRBD1	TGTGCCAGCGCACAGACAGGGTGGGATGAAAAACTGTTTTTT	CASAQTGWDEKLFF
TRBV5-1	.	TRBJ2-3	15	TRBD2	TGCGCCAGCAGCTTGGTAGGGCTAGCGGAAGATACGCAGTATTTT	CASSLVGLAEDTQYF
TRBV12-5	once	TRBJ1-4	15	TRBD1	TGTGCTAGTGCCGACGGACAGGGAGTTGGTGAAAAACTGTTTTTT	CASADGQGVGEKLFF
TRBV9	.	TRBJ2-5	16	TRBD2	TGTGCCAGCAGCGTAGGGAGGACTAGCGGCCAAGAGACCCAGTACTTC	CASSVGRTSGQETQYF
TRBV27	.	TRBJ1-5	15	TRBD1	TGTGCCAGCAGTCCCGGGACAGGGGTCAATCAGCCCCAGCATTTT	CASSPGTGVNQPQHF
TRBV18	once	TRBJ1-4	15	.	TGTGCCAGCTCATCCCGGCAGGAGGTGGATGAAAAACTGTTTTTT	CASSSRQEVDEKLFF
TRBV28	.	TRBJ1-5	15	TRBD1	TGTGCCAGCAGTCCACTGACAGGGGGTGATCAGCCCCAGCATTTT	CASSPLTGGDQPQHF
TRBV3-1/TRBV3-2	few	TRBJ1-1	16	.	TGTGCCAGCAGCCAAGATGCAGGGTTCGGGAGTACTGAAGCTTTCTTT	CASSQDAGFGSTEAFF
TRBV2	once	TRBJ1-2	15	TRBD1	TGTGCCAGCACCCCCGACCCCGGGACAGGAGACGGCTACACCTTC	CASTPDPGTGDGYTF
TRBV6-5	.	TRBJ2-2	15	.	TGTGCCAGCAGTTATAGAGGAGGAACCACCGGGGAGCTGTTTTTT	CASSYRGGTTGELFF
TRBV2	.	TRBJ2-2	14	TRBD1	TGTGCCAGCAGCGACGGACAGGGGGCCGGGGAGCTGTTTTTT	CASSDGQGAGELFF
TRBV3-1/TRBV3-2	.	TRBJ1-1	12	.	TGTGCCAGCGCACTAATGAACACTGAAGCTTTCTTT	CASALMNTEAFF
TRBV27	.	TRBJ1-2	17	TRBD1	TGTGCCAGCAGCCCCGGGACAGGGAAACCTACTAACTATGGCTACACCTTC	CASSPGTGKPTNYGYTF
TRBV7-9	many	TRBJ2-5	14	.	TGTGCCAGCAGCGCCACTAGGGATCAAGAGACCCAGTACTTC	CASSATRDQETQYF
TRBV7-9	.	TRBJ2-2	16	.	TGTGCCAGCAGCTTAGGATTAGAATCGAACACCGGGGAGCTGTTTTTT	CASSLGLESNTGELFF
TRBV28	.	TRBJ2-2	16	TRBD2	TGTGCCAGCAGTATCGGGACTAGCGTTTTGCCCGGGGAGCTGTTTTTT	CASSIGTSVLPGELFF
TRBV7-8	.	TRBJ2-7	14	TRBD1	TGTGCCAGCAGCCCAGGGACAGGCACCTACGAGCAGTACTTC	CASSPGTGTYEQYF
TRBV7-3	.	TRBJ2-3	16	.	.	CARPTGSYGCTDTQYF
TRBV27	once	TRBJ1-5	15	TRBD1	TGTGCCAGCAGCCCCACCCCGGGACAGGCTCAGCCCCAGCATTTT	CASSPTPGQAQPQHF
TRBV28	.	TRBJ1-1	12	.	TGTGCCAGCAGCGAGATAGAGTCTGAAGCTTTCTTT	CASSEIESEAFF
TRBV24-1	once	TRBJ1-2	14	.	TGTGCCACCAGTGAGGAGACAGACCTCTCTGGCTACACCTTC	CATSEETDLSGYTF
TRBV2	.	TRBJ1-1	13	TRBD1	TGTGCCAGCAGTGCGGGGACAGAGACTGAAGCTTTCTTT	CASSAGTETEAFF
TRBV2	.	TRBJ2-7	12	.	TGTGCCAGCAGTGAATCGGGTTACGAGCAGTACTTC	CASSESGYEQYF
TRBV9	.	TRBJ2-1	14	TRBD2	TGTGCCAGCAGCGTAGAGCTAGCGGGAGTTGAGCAGTTCTTC	CASSVELAGVEQFF
TRBV27	.	TRBJ2-3	15	.	TGTGCCAGCAGTTCGGGACTGAGGGGCACAGATACGCAGTATTTT	CASSSGLRGTDTQYF
TRBV10-1	.	TRBJ2-5	14	TRBD1	TGCGCCAGCAGTCCCGGGACAGGGGAAGAGACCCAGTACTTC	CASSPGTGEETQYF
TRBV11-3	.	TRBJ1-1	13	.	TGTGCCAGCAGCCGAGACTGGAACACTGAAGCTTTCTTT	CASSRDWNTEAFF
TRBV6-5	once	TRBJ1-2	15	.	TGTGCCAGCAGTTCCCATTTGCTAGAGTTCGGGGGCTACACCTTC	CASSSHLLEFGGYTF